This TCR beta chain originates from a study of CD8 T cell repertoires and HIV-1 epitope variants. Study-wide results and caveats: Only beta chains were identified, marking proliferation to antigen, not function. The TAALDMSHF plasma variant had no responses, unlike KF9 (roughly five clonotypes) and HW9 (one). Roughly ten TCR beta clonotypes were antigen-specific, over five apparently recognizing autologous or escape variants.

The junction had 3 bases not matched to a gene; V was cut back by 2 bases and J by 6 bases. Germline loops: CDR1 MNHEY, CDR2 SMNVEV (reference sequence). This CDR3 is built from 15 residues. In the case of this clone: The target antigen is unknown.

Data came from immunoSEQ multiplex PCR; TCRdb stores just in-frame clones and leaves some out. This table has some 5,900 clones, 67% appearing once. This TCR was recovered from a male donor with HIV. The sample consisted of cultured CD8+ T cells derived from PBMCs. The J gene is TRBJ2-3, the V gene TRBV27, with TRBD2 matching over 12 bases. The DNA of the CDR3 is TGTGCCAGCAGTTTACTAGCGGGGGGGCGGGATACGCAGTATTTT. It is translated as CASSLLAGGRDTQYF.